The text below deals with one T cell receptor (beta chain). TEMRA cells were enriched by FACS, and CD4+ and CD8+ T cells were negatively isolated. CDR3 length equals 14 residues. V lost 5 bases and J lost 4; bases outside the gene matches: 3. In germline, CDR1 is MNHNY, CDR2 SVGAGI (reference sequence). This sample is drawn from a study of CD8 T cells in Susac syndrome. Random hexamers were used to reverse transcribe an amount of roughly 0.45 to 1 ug RNA. One entry per CDR3 protein, called by TCRdb with MiXCR from the immunoSEQ multiplex PCR reads. The sample yields approximately 120,000 distinct CDR3 sequences, about 92% seen once.

Sequencing used CD8+ T cells from PBMCs. The chain recombines TRBV6-6 with TRBJ2-4, with 9 bases aligning to TRBD2. This receptor was obtained from a human donor with multiple sclerosis. The CDR3 nucleotides read TGTGCCAGCAGTCTTAGCGGGAGTAAAAACATTCAGTACTTC. Translated: CASSLSGSKNIQYF.